These 21 T cell receptor beta chains originate from one sample sequenced in a study of technical replicates of blood from a handful of donors. Using immunoSEQ multiplex PCR, the repertoire was profiled, and TCRdb retains in-frame clones only, with some absent. Of approximately 70,000 clones listed, around 97% were seen once; the top ten hold less than 0.25%. The material sequenced was T cells isolated from PBMCs. Receptor source: a human donor in good health.

The chain employs TRBV5-1 and TRBJ2-7; 7 bases are shared with TRBD1. V dropped 0 bases and J dropped 2; count of bases not matched to a gene: 5. Germline CDR1 is SGHRS and CDR2 is YFSETQ. There are 15 residues in the CDR3. CDR3 amino acids: CASSLAGQGAYEQYF. CDR3 coding DNA: TGCGCCAGCAGCTTGGCCGGGCAGGGGGCCTACGAGCAGTACTTC.

The chain links TRBV7-9 to TRBJ2-5; the D is unclear. The germline CDR1 and CDR2 sequences are SEHNR and FQNEAQ (reference sequence). The CDR3 extends over 14 amino acids. The V end lost 4 bases, the J end lost 5 bases, and 14 bases lay between the germline ends. CDR3 coding DNA: TGTGCCAGCAGCTCGGTTCCTCGAGCGGAGACCCAGTACTTC. Amino acids: CASSSVPRAETQYF.

The CDR3 DNA is TGTGCCAGTTCGACAGGGCAAGAGACCCAGTACTTC. This encodes CASSTGQETQYF. This sequence joins TRBV19 and TRBJ2-5; 7 positions match TRBD1. CDR1 LNHDA and CDR2 SQIVND come from the germline V gene (reference sequence). V shed 8 bases, J shed 2 bases, and the junction held 2 bases outside the gene matches. The CDR3 extends over 12 amino acids.

This clone was seen just once. The chain uses TRBV4-1 and TRBJ2-7; TRBD2 matches at 9 bases. Per germline, CDR1 MGHRA and CDR2 YSYEKL. V trimming: 0 bases; J trimming: 3 bases; junction bases outside the gene matches: 3. CDR3 length: 15 amino acids. The CDR3 nucleotides are TGCGCCAGCAGCCAAGAAGGGCGGGAGGGCTACGAGCAGTACTTC. Residues: CASSQEGREGYEQYF.

The chain uses TRBV6-1 and TRBJ2-5; D remains unclear. The CDR3 extends over 13 amino acids. The germline V and J ends were trimmed by 1 base and 5 bases, with 8 bases remaining between them. Per germline, CDR1 MNHNS and CDR2 SASEGT. The CDR3 here is CASSEGVWETQYF. The CDR3 DNA follows: TGTGCCAGCAGTGAAGGAGTCTGGGAGACCCAGTACTTC.

The chain combines TRBV15 with TRBJ1-1; D is undetermined. Trimming removed 5 bases at V and 5 bases at J, with 33 bases between. CDR3 length equals 20 residues. Germline CDR1 is LNHNV and CDR2 is YYDKDF (reference sequence). The chain's CDR3 is CATSLASSLQEYWLGTEAFF. In nucleotides, the CDR3 is TGTGCCACCAGCCTTGCCTCAAGTCTACAAGAGTATTGGCTCGGGACTGAAGCTTTCTTT.

This clone is deemed medium-sized (0.01 to 0.1%). The gene calls are TRBV21-1 and TRBJ1-2. TRBV21-1 is shown as a pseudogene. The CDR3 contains 18 residues. CDR3 protein: CASSPRWWRQGRDYGYTF. The CDR3, as DNA: TGTGCCAGCAGCCCCAGGTGGTGGCGGCAGGGGAGGGACTATGGCTACACCTTC.

The V call is TRBV7-2, the J call TRBJ1-5; D remains unclear. The CDR3 spans 12 residues. Trimming removed 5 bases from V and 9 bases from J, with 11 bases in between. CDR1 and CDR2 from the germline V gene are SGHTA and FQGNSA. CDR3 in DNA: TGTGCCAGCAGCCCCCGATCCGGGCCCCAGCATTTT. This encodes CASSPRSGPQHF.

This clone showed up just once. The V call is TRBV2, the J call TRBJ2-7, with 11 bases aligning to TRBD2. The V segment lost 8 bases and the J segment 1 base; nucleotides outside the gene matches: 13. This CDR3 is 17 amino acids long. Germline values: CDR1 SNHLY, CDR2 FYNNEI. CDR3 bases: TGTGCCAGCGGTAGCGGGGGGGCCGTTATGCCGTCCTACGAGCAGTACTTC. Its protein is CASGSGGAVMPSYEQYF.

The CDR3 sequence is CASSPPGPIYGYTF. In DNA, the CDR3 is TGTGCCAGCTCACCACCGGGGCCAATCTATGGCTACACCTTC. The rearrangement uses TRBV18 and TRBJ1-2, with D perhaps matching TRBD1 (5 bases). The V gene's germline CDR1 is KGHSH and CDR2 LQKENI. This CDR3 region has 14 residues. The V end lost 0 bases, the J end lost 4 bases, and 9 bases lay between the germline ends.

The rearrangement joins TRBV19 to TRBJ1-5; 10 nucleotides agree with TRBD1. The CDR3 loop spans 17 amino acids. Trimming removed 1 base from V and 3 bases from J; junction bases left unmatched: 6. CDR1 is LNHDA and CDR2 is SQIVND in the germline V gene (reference sequence). CDR3 in amino acids: CASSIVQDRGSNQPQHF. Written as DNA, the CDR3 is TGTGCCAGTAGTATAGTCCAGGACAGGGGGTCCAATCAGCCCCAGCATTTT.

This clone has just one count. This sequence joins TRBV5-1 and TRBJ2-7; 7 bases agree with TRBD1. The length of the CDR3 is 14 residues. Germline CDR1 is SGHRS and CDR2 is YFSETQ. The V segment lost 3 bases and the J segment 2 bases; nucleotides outside the gene matches: 5. The CDR3 coding sequence is TGCGCCAGCAGCTCCACAGGGGTCGCCTACGAGCAGTACTTC. Translation gives CASSSTGVAYEQYF.

The V and J genes are TRBV28 and TRBJ2-1; 8 nucleotides align to TRBD1. Germline assignment: CDR1 MDHEN and CDR2 SYDVKM. CDR3 size: 14 residues. After removal of 6 bases from V and 4 bases from J, the junction contained 5 bases not matched to a gene. CDR3: CASRPGQEYNEQFF. CDR3 bases: TGTGCCAGCAGGCCGGGACAGGAGTACAATGAGCAGTTCTTC.

This chain connects TRBV19 to TRBJ2-1, with TRBD2 matching 13 bases. J was trimmed by 8 bases and V by 6 bases; bases with no gene match: 7. Germline CDR1 is LNHDA and CDR2 is SQIVND (reference sequence). CDR3 length: 15 residues. The CDR3 region is CASSFTSGRGDEQFF. Written as DNA, the CDR3 is TGTGCCAGTAGCTTCACTAGCGGGAGGGGTGATGAGCAGTTCTTC. Full variable domain (remainder filled in from reference TRBV19 and TRBJ2-1): DGGITQSPKYLFRKEGQNVTLSCEQNLNHDAMYWYRQDPGQGLRLIYYSQIVNDFQKGDIAEGYSVSREKKESFPLTVTSAQKNPTAFYLCASSFTSGRGDEQFFGPGTRLTVL.

This chain connects TRBV7-3 to TRBJ2-7; the match to TRBD1 covers 8 bases. Germline-derived CDR1 and CDR2 are SGHTA and FQGTGA. With V trimmed by 4 bases and J by 3 bases, 8 bases remained unmatched. This CDR3 has 15 residues. In nucleotides, the CDR3 is TGTGCCAGCAGCTCGTTCCCGGGACAGGACTACGAGCAGTACTTC. It is translated as CASSSFPGQDYEQYF.

This rearrangement joins TRBV7-2 to TRBJ2-6; D is perhaps TRBD2 (5 bases). The V and J ends lost 5 bases and 0 bases respectively, with 11 bases between them. The germline gives CDR1 SGHTA, CDR2 FQGNSA. This CDR3 region has 16 residues. DNA for the CDR3: TGTGCCAGCAGCCCACGGACTGTCTCTGGGGCCAACGTCCTGACTTTC. Translation: CASSPRTVSGANVLTF.

The gene calls are TRBV7-8 and TRBJ1-6, with 8 bases identical to TRBD1. The germline gives CDR1 SGHVS, CDR2 FQNEAQ. V dropped 3 bases and J dropped 9; count of bases not matched to a gene: 7. The CDR3 contains 15 residues. CDR3 bases: TGTGCCAGCAGCTTCCTACAGGGGGTGGGTTCACCCCTCCACTTT. This sequence encodes CASSFLQGVGSPLHF.

The chain joins TRBV9 to TRBJ2-7, with D tentatively TRBD2 (5 bases). The V end lost 4 bases, the J end lost 5 bases, and 22 bases lay between the germline ends. This CDR3 is built from 16 residues. Germline V CDR1 and CDR2: SGDLS, YYNGEE. CDR3 loop: CASSPWVGFGGNEQYF. The CDR3 region has the DNA TGTGCCAGCAGCCCCTGGGTAGGATTCGGAGGAAACGAGCAGTACTTC.

The CDR3 loop is CASSLEGQGSADTQYF. DNA for the CDR3: TGTGCCAGCAGCTTGGAGGGACAGGGTTCAGCAGATACGCAGTATTTT. The chain has TRBV5-6 and TRBJ2-3; 9 nucleotides line up with TRBD1. The junction had 6 bases not matched to a gene; V was cut back by 0 bases and J by 4 bases. The germline V gene has CDR1 SGHDT and CDR2 YYEEEE. CDR3 length: 16 amino acids.

CDR3: CASRFRQSETQYF. Here the CDR3 DNA reads TGCGCCAGCAGATTCCGTCAGTCGGAGACCCAGTACTTC. The rearrangement uses TRBV5-1 and TRBJ2-5; D is unresolved. With 5 bases removed from V and 5 bases from J, the gap between germline ends came to 13 bases. Germline CDR1 SGHRS, CDR2 YFSETQ. The CDR3 is made up of 13 amino acids. The whole variable domain, remainder taken from reference TRBV5-1 and TRBJ2-5, is KAGVTQTPRYLIKTRGQQVTLSCSPISGHRSVSWYQQTPGQGLQFLFEYFSETQRNKGNFPGRFSGRQFSNSRSEMNVSTLELGDSALYLCASRFRQSETQYFGPGTRLLVL.

This chain connects TRBV23-1 to TRBJ2-7; 11 bases align to TRBD2. TRBV23-1 is treated as an ORF (open reading frame) with a function not yet certain. The V gene end was trimmed by 10 bases and the J gene end by 3 bases; junction bases not matched to a gene: 20. The CDR3 runs 18 residues. The CDR3 loop is CAIKPLAGEPPPNYEQYF. Written as DNA, the CDR3 is TGCGCCATCAAACCACTAGCGGGGGAGCCTCCCCCGAACTACGAGCAGTACTTC.